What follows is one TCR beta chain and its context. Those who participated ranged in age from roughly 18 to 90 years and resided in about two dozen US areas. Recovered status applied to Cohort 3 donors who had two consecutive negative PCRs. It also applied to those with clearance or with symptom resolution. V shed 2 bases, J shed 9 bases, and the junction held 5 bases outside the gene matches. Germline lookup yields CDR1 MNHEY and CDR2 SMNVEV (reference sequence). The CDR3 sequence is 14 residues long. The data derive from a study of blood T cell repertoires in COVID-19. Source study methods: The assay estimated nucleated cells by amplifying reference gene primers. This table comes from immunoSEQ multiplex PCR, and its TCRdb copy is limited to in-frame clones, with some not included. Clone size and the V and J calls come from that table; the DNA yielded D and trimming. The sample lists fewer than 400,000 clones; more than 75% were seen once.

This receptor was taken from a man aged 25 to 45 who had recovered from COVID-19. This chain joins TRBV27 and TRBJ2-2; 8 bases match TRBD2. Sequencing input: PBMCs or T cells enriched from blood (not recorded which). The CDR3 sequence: CASSLGGGLRELFF. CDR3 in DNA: TGTGCCAGCAGTTTAGGCGGGGGGCTGAGGGAGCTGTTTTTT.